This T cell receptor (beta chain) was captured in a study of Graves' ophthalmopathy and Graves' hyperthyroidism. Researchers took RNA transcripts and amplified TCR beta CDR3 regions from them. In the first round, RT-PCR was carried out with HTBI primers, and a multiplex PCR formed the second round. TCRdb itself ran the multiplex PCR reads through MiXCR, one entry per CDR3 protein. The table has 1 million to 1.3 million distinct CDR3 sequences, approximately 35% seen once. Comment on this clonotype: A clone one base away is much larger, so this may be a read error.

This CDR3 has 12 residues. Germline CDR1 is SGHTA and CDR2 is FQGNSA. V was pared by 8 bases and J by 4 bases, with 11 bases between. Material: peripheral blood or thyroid tissue (not recorded which). The clonotype originates from an adult man with Graves' hyperthyroidism. The gene calls are TRBV7-2 and TRBJ1-2; no clear D. In DNA, the CDR3 is TGTGCCAGCGGCACCTCTCCCTATGGCTACACCTTC. The encoded protein is CASGTSPYGYTF.